Listed below are T cell receptor beta chains from one sample, sequenced in a study of blood T cell repertoires in COVID-19. Assay used: immunoSEQ multiplex PCR; TCRdb lists only in-frame clones, some missing. The sample records under 250,000 clones, around nine tenths being singletons. The sample taken for sequencing was peripheral blood. The receptors come from a woman aged 60 to 75 who had recovered from COVID-19. Both conserved end residues are part of each CDR3. The D gene is left open where the match is weak. Size is omitted from some rows. Given values are once, few, many or a class for expanded clones.

D: .; J: TRBJ2-5; V: TRBV6-1; size: .; CDR3: CASSEPGGSRRETQYF; DNA: TGTGCCAGCAGTGAACCAGGGGGGAGTCGGAGAGAGACCCAGTACTTC
D: .; J: TRBJ1-1; V: TRBV9; size: .; CDR3: CASSVRSGNTEAFF; DNA: TGTGCCAGCAGCGTAAGGTCGGGAAACACTGAAGCTTTCTTT
D: .; J: TRBJ1-6; V: TRBV4-2; size: few; CDR3: CASSHQGVNSPLHF; DNA: TGTGCCAGCAGCCATCAAGGAGTTAATTCACCCCTCCACTTT
D: .; J: TRBJ2-3; V: TRBV9; size: .; CDR3: CASSLLGGVTTDTQYF; DNA: TGTGCCAGCAGCTTATTAGGGGGGGTTACCACAGATACGCAGTATTTT
D: .; J: TRBJ2-1; V: TRBV7-9; size: .; CDR3: CASSLAGAVYNEQFF; DNA: TGTGCCAGCAGCTTAGCGGGGGCAGTATACAATGAGCAGTTCTTC
D: TRBD2; J: TRBJ2-5; V: TRBV28; size: .; CDR3: CASSPRLAGHKETQYF; DNA: TGTGCCAGCAGTCCTCGACTAGCGGGGCATAAAGAGACCCAGTACTTC
D: .; J: TRBJ2-7; V: TRBV2; size: .; CDR3: CASRERSSEDEQYF; DNA: TGTGCCAGCAGAGAACGGAGTTCTGAAGACGAGCAGTACTTC
D: .; J: TRBJ1-1; V: TRBV18; size: .; CDR3: CASSLTVNTEAFF; DNA: TGTGCCAGCTCGCTGACAGTGAACACTGAAGCTTTCTTT
D: .; J: TRBJ2-6; V: TRBV28; size: .; CDR3: CASSSLQGTGANVLTF; DNA: TGTGCCAGCAGTTCCCTACAGGGAACTGGGGCCAACGTCCTGACTTTC
D: TRBD1; J: TRBJ2-5; V: TRBV4-3; size: .; CDR3: CASSQEPVRTGETQYF; DNA: TGCGCCAGCAGCCAAGAACCGGTTAGGACAGGGGAGACCCAGTACTTC
D: TRBD2; J: TRBJ2-3; V: TRBV24-1; size: .; CDR3: CATSDPGTSGGTDTQYF; DNA: TGTGCCACCAGTGATCCCGGGACTAGCGGGGGTACAGATACGCAGTATTTT